This T cell receptor beta chain is from a study of human versus mouse CDR3 diversity and MHC coevolution. Study overall: Samples had between about 0.6 x 10^7 and 1.6 x 10^7 valid reads.

Profiled with immunoSEQ multiplex PCR; TCRdb holds only in-frame clones, not every one. The table records tens of thousands of clones, 80% to 95% of them present only once. General study results and limits: Mice had fewer CDR3 deletions and insertions than humans on average. By iCHAO1, human TCR beta clonotypes numbered some 1.6 million, the most.

As concerns this clone: Its antigen is unknown.

Trimming removed 4 bases from V and 1 base from J; junction bases left unmatched: 7. The CDR3 is 16 amino acids. Sample: naive CD4+ T cells from blood. Stated subset: CD45RO-negative CD62L-positive naive CD4 T cells. The gene calls are TRBV23-1 and TRBJ1-5, with 7 bases fitting TRBD1. TRBV23-1 counts as an open reading frame of uncertain function. This TCR came from a person aged 30-69 years in good health. The CDR3, as DNA: TGCGCCAGCAGTCCATTGACAGGGAACAGCAATCAGCCCCAGCATTTT. It is translated as CASSPLTGNSNQPQHF.